Included here is one T cell receptor (beta chain) sequence, with context. Germline V gene lookup returns CDR1 LGHNA and CDR2 YSLEER. J gave up 8 bases and V 3 bases, and 5 bases lay outside the gene matches. The CDR3 extends over 13 amino acids. Those enrolled, adults aged 18 to 89 years, came from under 25 US areas. This sample is part of a study of blood T cell repertoires in COVID-19. For the study at large: The cDNA or gDNA used as material had been derived from T cells, B-cell-depleted T cells, or PBMCs.

Data came from immunoSEQ multiplex PCR; TCRdb stores just in-frame clones and leaves some out. The table records some 150,000 clones, around 83% of them present only once. The genes are TRBV4-3 and TRBJ1-2; 8 bases line up with TRBD1. The clonotype comes from a woman in her forties or fifties who had been exposed to COVID-19. The sample taken for sequencing was PBMCs or T cells enriched from blood (not recorded which). CDR3 coding DNA: TGCGCCAGCAGCCACAGGACAGGGAAAGGCTACACCTTC. The encoded protein is CASSHRTGKGYTF.